This is a list of T cell receptor beta chains from one sample in a study of cytomegalovirus exposure and HLA in healthy donors. Only in-frame clones appear in the TCRdb table, and some are missing; sequencing was by immunoSEQ multiplex PCR. Of 150,000 to 200,000 clones listed, 65% to 75% are singletons. Source material: PBMCs. The origin of the receptors is a girl aged 5-17 years in good health and CMV-seronegative. The CDR3 runs from the conserved cysteine through the conserved F or W. D genes are given only for firm matches. A row's size may be missing; if present it is once, few, many or a size class.

d_call | cdr3_length | clone_size | j_call | v_call | cdr3_nt | cdr3_aa
TRBD1 | 12 | NA | TRBJ1-2 | TRBV19 | TGTGCCAGTAATACAGGGGACTATGGCTACACCTTC | CASNTGDYGYTF
TRBD1 | 16 | NA | TRBJ1-4 | TRBV25-1 | TGTGCCAGCAGTGAGAGGAGGGAGACAGGGGGGGAAAAACTGTTTTTT | CASSERRETGGEKLFF
TRBD2 | 22 | few | TRBJ2-3 | TRBV7-4 | TGTGCCAGCAGCTTGCACACAGAAGAGGGGATAGCGGGGGGGCCGGTGGCAGATACGCAGTATTTT | CASSLHTEEGIAGGPVADTQYF
NA | 12 | NA | TRBJ2-1 | TRBV18 | TGTGCCAGCTCACTCGCCTACAATGAGCAGTTCTTC | CASSLAYNEQFF
TRBD1 | 15 | once | TRBJ1-2 | TRBV2 | TGTGCCAGCAGGGAACGTACAGGGGTCGTAAGTGGCTACACCTTC | CASRERTGVVSGYTF
TRBD1 | 15 | NA | TRBJ1-1 | TRBV7-3 | TGTGCCAGCAGCCCGATCAGGGGGCTGAACACTGAAGCTTTCTTT | CASSPIRGLNTEAFF
TRBD1 | 14 | NA | TRBJ1-1 | TRBV5-1 | TGCGCCAGCAGCGCGCGACAGGGTATCACTGAAGCTTTCTTT | CASSARQGITEAFF
TRBD1 | 18 | NA | TRBJ1-4 | TRBV6-1 | TGTGCCAGCAGTGAAATCCCGGGACAGGGGGCATCTCATGAAAAACTGTTTTTT | CASSEIPGQGASHEKLFF
NA | 12 | once | TRBJ1-4 | TRBV12-5 | TGTGCTGCCAGGGGCACTAATGAAAAACTGTTTTTT | CAARGTNEKLFF
TRBD2 | 15 | NA | TRBJ2-2 | TRBV19 | TGTGCCAGTAGTATAAGCGGGGGGGCCGGCGGGGAGCTGTTTTTT | CASSISGGAGGELFF
NA | 17 | once | TRBJ2-3 | TRBV19 | TGTGCCAGTAGTAGCCTGAGGAGAACCACTAGCACAGATACGCAGTATTTT | CASSSLRRTTSTDTQYF
NA | 15 | once | TRBJ1-1 | TRBV27 | TGTGCCAGCAGGACCGCGGGGGGGCTTAACACTGAAGCTTTCTTT | CASRTAGGLNTEAFF
NA | 13 | NA | TRBJ1-1 | TRBV9 | TGTGCCAGCAGCGTAGAACAGAACACTGAAGCTTTCTTT | CASSVEQNTEAFF
NA | 15 | NA | TRBJ2-3 | TRBV18 | TGTGCCAGCTCACCAAGACAGGAGAGCACAGATACGCAGTATTTT | CASSPRQESTDTQYF
TRBD2 | 17 | NA | TRBJ2-1 | TRBV4-2 | TGTGCCAGCAGCCAAGCCTCCGGGACTAGCGGGGGTAATGAGCAGTTCTTC | CASSQASGTSGGNEQFF
NA | 16 | few | TRBJ1-4 | TRBV5-6 | TGTGCCAGCAGCCTCAACAGGGCTGCAACTAATGAAAAACTGTTTTTT | CASSLNRAATNEKLFF
NA | 11 | few | TRBJ1-1 | TRBV6-6 | TGTGCCAGCATCATGAACACTGAAGCTTTCTTT | CASIMNTEAFF
NA | 15 | NA | TRBJ2-7 | TRBV7-6 | TGTGCCAGCAGCAACGGCGCAGGGGTTCCGAACGAGCAGTACTTC | CASSNGAGVPNEQYF
NA | 14 | NA | TRBJ1-1 | TRBV6-1 | TGTGCCAGCAGTCGAGATGGGGGGGCCTCTGAAGCTTTCTTT | CASSRDGGASEAFF
TRBD1 | 14 | NA | TRBJ2-1 | TRBV27 | TGTGCCAGCAGTTTGACGACAGGGGGGAATGAGCAGTTCTTC | CASSLTTGGNEQFF
NA | 13 | few | TRBJ1-1 | TRBV19 | TGTGCCAGTAGTATCCTCTGGAACACTGAAGCTTTCTTT | CASSILWNTEAFF
TRBD2 | 18 | few | TRBJ2-1 | TRBV5-1 | TGCGCCAGCAGCTTCTCCTGGGGACTAGCGGGGGGCGGTAATGAGCAGTTCTTC | CASSFSWGLAGGGNEQFF
TRBD2 | 17 | NA | TRBJ2-5 | TRBV5-1 | TGCGCCAGCAGCTTGGGGGCAAGGGAGGGGTCGCAAGAGACCCAGTACTTC | CASSLGAREGSQETQYF
TRBD1 | 13 | NA | TRBJ1-1 | TRBV7-6 | TGTGTCAGCGGACAGGGGGCAAACACTGAAGCTTTCTTT | CVSGQGANTEAFF
TRBD1 | 16 | NA | TRBJ1-2 | TRBV19 | TGTGCCAGTAGTCCCCGCGGGACAGGGGATCTTTATGGCTACACCTTC | CASSPRGTGDLYGYTF
NA | 14 | NA | TRBJ1-1 | TRBV7-2 | TGTGCCAGCAACTTTGGGTTAAGCGGCACTGAAGCTTTCTTT | CASNFGLSGTEAFF
NA | 22 | NA | TRBJ1-1 | TRBV15 | TGTGCCACCAGCAGAGCGTTCCCGAACCTCTTGGGGTTCAGCAGGGCGGACACTGAAGCTTTCTTT | CATSRAFPNLLGFSRADTEAFF
NA | 16 | once | TRBJ1-4 | TRBV18 | TGTGCCAGCTCACCACGCTCAGGGAAAGACGGTGAAAAACTGTTTTTT | CASSPRSGKDGEKLFF
TRBD2 | 15 | NA | TRBJ2-5 | TRBV5-1 | TGCGCCAGCACCCTGGGGAGGGGAGGTCAAGAGACCCAGTACTTC | CASTLGRGGQETQYF